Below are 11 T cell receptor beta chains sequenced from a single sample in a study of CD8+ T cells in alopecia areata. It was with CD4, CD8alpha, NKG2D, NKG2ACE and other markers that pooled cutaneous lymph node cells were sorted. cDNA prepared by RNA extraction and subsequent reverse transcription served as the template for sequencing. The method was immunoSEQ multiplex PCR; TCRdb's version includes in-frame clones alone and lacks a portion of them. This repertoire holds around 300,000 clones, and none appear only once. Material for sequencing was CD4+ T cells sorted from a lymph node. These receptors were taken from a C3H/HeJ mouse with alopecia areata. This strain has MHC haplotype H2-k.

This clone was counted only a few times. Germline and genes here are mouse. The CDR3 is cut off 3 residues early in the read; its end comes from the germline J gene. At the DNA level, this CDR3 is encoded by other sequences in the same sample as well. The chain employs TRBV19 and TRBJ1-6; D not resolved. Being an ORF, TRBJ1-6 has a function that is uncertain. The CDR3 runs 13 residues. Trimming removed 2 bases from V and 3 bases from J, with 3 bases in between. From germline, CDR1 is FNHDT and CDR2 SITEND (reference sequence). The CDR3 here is CASSILYNSPLYF. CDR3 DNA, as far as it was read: TGTGCCAGCAGTATTCTCTATAATTCGCCC.

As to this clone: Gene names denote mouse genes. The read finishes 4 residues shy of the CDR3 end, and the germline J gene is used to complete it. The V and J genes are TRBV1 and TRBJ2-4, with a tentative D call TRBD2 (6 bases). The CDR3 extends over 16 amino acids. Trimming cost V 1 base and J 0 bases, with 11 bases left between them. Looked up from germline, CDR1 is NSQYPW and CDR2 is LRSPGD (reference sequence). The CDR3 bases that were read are TGCACCTGCAGTGCAGCTGGGGCGTCTAGTCAAAAC. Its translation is CTCSAAGASSQN. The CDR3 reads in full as CTCSAAGASSQNTLYF.

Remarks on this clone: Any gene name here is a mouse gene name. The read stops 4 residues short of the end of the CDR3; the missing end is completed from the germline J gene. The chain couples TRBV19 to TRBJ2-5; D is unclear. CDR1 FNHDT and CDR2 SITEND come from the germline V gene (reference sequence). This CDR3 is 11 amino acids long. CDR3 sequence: CASRNKDTQYF. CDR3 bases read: TGTGCCAGCAGGAACAAAGAC.

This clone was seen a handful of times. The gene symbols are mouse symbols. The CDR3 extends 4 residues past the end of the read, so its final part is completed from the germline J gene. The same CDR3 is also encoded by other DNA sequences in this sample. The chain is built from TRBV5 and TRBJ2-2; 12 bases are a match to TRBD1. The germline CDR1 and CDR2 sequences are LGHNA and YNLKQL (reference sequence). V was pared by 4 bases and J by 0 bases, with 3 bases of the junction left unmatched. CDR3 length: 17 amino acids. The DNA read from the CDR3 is TGTGCCAGCAGCCCCGGGACAGGGGGCACAAACACCGGG. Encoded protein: CASSPGTGGTNTG. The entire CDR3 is CASSPGTGGTNTGQLYF.

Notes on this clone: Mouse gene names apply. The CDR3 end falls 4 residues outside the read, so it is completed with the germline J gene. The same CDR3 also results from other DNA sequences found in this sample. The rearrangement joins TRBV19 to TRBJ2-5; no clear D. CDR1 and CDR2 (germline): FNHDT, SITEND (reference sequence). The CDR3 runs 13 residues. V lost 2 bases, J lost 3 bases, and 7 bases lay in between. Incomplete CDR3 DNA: TGTGCCAGCAGTATCGTCAATCAAGAC. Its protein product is CASSIVNQD. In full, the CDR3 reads CASSIVNQDTQYF.

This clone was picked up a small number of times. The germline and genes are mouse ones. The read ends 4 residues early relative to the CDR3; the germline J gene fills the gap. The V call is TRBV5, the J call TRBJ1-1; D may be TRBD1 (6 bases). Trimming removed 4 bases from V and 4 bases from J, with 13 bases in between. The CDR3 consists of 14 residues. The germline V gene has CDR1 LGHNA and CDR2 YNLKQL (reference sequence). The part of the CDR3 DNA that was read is TGTGCCAGCAGCCCCCCCGGGGGGGCCACA. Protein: CASSPPGGAT. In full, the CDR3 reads CASSPPGGATEVFF.

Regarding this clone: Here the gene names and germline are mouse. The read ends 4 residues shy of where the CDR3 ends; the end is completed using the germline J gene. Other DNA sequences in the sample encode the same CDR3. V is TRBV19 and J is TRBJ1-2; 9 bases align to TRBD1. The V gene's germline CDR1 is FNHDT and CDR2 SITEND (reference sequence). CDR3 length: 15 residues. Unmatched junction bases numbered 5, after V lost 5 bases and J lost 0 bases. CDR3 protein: CASSRDRAANSDYTF. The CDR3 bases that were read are TGTGCCAGCAGCAGGGACAGGGCTGCAAACTCC.

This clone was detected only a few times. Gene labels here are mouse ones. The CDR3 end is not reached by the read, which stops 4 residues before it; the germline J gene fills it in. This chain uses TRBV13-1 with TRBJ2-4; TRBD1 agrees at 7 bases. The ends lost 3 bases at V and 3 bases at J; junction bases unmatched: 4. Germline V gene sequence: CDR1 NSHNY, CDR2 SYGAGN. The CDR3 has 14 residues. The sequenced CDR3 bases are TGTGCCAGCAGTGTCAGGACAGGCCAAAAC. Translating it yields CASSVRTGQN. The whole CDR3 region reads CASSVRTGQNTLYF.

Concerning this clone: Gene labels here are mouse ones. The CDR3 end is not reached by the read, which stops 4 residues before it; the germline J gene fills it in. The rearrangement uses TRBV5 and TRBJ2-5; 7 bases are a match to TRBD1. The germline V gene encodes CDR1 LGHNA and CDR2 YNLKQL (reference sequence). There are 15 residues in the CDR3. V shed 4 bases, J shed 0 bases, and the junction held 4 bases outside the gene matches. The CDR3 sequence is CASSLGTVNQDTQYF. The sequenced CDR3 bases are TGTGCCAGCAGCCTTGGGACAGTTAACCAAGAC.

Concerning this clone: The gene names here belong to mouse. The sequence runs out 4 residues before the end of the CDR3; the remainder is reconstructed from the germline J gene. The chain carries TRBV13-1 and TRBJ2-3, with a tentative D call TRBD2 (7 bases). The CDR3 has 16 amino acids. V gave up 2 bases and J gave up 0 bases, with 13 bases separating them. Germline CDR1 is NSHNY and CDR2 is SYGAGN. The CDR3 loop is CASSERGAPSAETLYF. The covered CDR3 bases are TGTGCCAGCAGTGAAAGGGGGGCACCTAGTGCAGAA.

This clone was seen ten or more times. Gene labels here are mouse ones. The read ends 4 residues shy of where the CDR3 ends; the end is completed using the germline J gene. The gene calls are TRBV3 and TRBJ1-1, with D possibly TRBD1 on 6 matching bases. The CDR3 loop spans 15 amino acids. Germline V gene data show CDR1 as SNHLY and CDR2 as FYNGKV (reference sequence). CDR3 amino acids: CASSLVAGEGTEVFF. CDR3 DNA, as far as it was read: TGTGCCAGCAGCTTAGTGGCAGGGGAGGGGACA. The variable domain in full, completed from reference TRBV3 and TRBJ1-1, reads GPKVLQIPSHQIIDMGQMVTLNCDPVSNHLYFYWYKQILGQQMEFLVNFYNGKVMEKSKLFKDQFSVERPDGSYFTLKIQPTALEDSAVYFCASSLVAGEGTEVFFGKGTRLTVV.